This T cell receptor (beta chain) was sequenced for a study of T cell responses to AZD1222 COVID-19 vaccine. Study-level points and caveats: Across spike, vaccine-associated CD4 TCRs were found, dominant at 160-218 and 743-854. A mostly white British donor set with more females was recruited, and clonal diversity was possibly underestimated. There were repertoire samples only from the period after the peak T cell response.

A note on this clone: Its target is unknown.

The V end lost 1 base, the J end lost 4 bases, and 12 bases lay between the germline ends. From germline, CDR1 is MNHEY and CDR2 SMNVEV (reference sequence). This CDR3 has 15 amino acids. Method: immunoSEQ multiplex PCR; TCRdb's copy keeps in-frame clones and lacks some. This table has about 150,000 clones, approximately 87% appearing once. This clonotype originated in an adult in good health. This rearrangement joins TRBV27 to TRBJ2-3, with no clear D. The input for sequencing was peripheral blood, taken on day 0 of MenACWY control vaccination. This chain's CDR3 is CASSLWAEAADTQYF. The CDR3, as DNA: TGTGCCAGCAGTTTATGGGCAGAGGCCGCAGATACGCAGTATTTT.